The clone carrying this T cell receptor (beta chain) has at least ten counts. Busulfan-fludarabine conditioning, marrow transplant, and cyclophosphamide on days +3 and +4 were administered. CDR1 is SGDLS, CDR2 YYNGEE, per germline. This CDR3 is 17 amino acids long. V shed 3 bases and J shed 5 bases, with 23 bases lying between them. This sample is part of a study of T cells after posttransplantation cyclophosphamide. Libraries were prepared by immunoSEQ multiplex PCR; TCRdb keeps only in-frame clonotypes and omits some of them. The sample includes around 8,000 clones, none of them occurring once. The TCR comes from a female patient aged 45-60 years who received an allogeneic stem cell transplant from a related donor, was CMV-positive, and had no GVHD. Some T cells may be supplied by the graft donor. This sample comprised PBMCs, obtained after allogeneic stem cell transplant with posttransplant cyclophosphamide. This chain uses TRBV9 with TRBJ1-2, with a tentative D call TRBD1 (5 bases). CDR3: CASSADARDNAPYGYTF. CDR3 nucleotide sequence: TGTGCCAGCAGCGCCGACGCCAGGGATAACGCCCCTTATGGCTACACCTTC.